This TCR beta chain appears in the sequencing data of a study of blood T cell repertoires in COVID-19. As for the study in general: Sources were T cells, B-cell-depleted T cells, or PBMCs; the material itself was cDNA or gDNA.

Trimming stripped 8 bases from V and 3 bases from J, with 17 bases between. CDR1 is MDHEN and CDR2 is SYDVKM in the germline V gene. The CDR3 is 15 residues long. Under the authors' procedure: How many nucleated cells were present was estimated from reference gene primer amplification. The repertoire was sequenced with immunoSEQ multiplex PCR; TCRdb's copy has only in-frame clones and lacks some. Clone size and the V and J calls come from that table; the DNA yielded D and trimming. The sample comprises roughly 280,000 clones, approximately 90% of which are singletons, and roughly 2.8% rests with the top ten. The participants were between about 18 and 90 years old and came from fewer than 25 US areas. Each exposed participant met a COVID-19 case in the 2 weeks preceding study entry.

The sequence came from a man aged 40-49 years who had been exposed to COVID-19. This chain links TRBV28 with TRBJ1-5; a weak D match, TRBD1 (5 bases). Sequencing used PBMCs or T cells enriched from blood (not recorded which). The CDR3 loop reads CASATWSRANQPQHF. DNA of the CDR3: TGTGCCAGCGCTACGTGGAGCAGGGCCAATCAGCCCCAGCATTTT.